This TCR beta chain was documented in a study of T cells in Graves' hyperthyroidism and ophthalmopathy. The TCR beta CDR3 regions underwent amplification using RNA transcripts as the source. With the HTBI primer set, the TCR CDR3 went through a first round of RT-PCR. TCRdb reprocessed the multiplex PCR reads via MiXCR and lists one record per CDR3 protein. This table holds hundreds of thousands of distinct CDR3 sequences, 20% found once. This clonotype was counted ten times or more. CDR3 size: 17 residues. V was clipped by 6 bases and J by 5 bases; unmatched bases: 9. The specimen sequenced was blood. V is TRBV12-3 or TRBV12-4 and J is TRBJ2-3; TRBD2 agrees at 15 bases. The sequence was collected from a man in his thirties or forties with Graves' ophthalmopathy. CDR3 bases: TGTGCCAGCAGCTCCGGGACTAGCGGGAGGTTGATAGATACGCAGTATTTT. This encodes CASSSGTSGRLIDTQYF.